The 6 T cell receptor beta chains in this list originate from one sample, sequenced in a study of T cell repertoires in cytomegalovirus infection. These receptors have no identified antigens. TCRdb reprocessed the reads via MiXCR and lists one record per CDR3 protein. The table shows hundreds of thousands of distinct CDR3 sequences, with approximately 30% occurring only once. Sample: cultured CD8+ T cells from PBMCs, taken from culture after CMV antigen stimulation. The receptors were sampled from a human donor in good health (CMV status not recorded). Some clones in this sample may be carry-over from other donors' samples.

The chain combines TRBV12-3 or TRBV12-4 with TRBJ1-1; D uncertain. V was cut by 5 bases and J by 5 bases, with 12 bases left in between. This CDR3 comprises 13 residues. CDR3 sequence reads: CASSQFPGTEAFF. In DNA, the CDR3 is TGTGCCAGCAGTCAGTTTCCCGGGACTGAAGCTTTCTTT.

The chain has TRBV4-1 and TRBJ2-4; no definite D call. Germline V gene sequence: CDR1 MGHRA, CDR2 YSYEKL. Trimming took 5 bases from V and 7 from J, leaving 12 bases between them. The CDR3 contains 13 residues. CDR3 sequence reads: CASSLAPMNIQYF. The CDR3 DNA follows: TGCGCCAGCAGCTTAGCACCGATGAACATTCAGTACTTC.

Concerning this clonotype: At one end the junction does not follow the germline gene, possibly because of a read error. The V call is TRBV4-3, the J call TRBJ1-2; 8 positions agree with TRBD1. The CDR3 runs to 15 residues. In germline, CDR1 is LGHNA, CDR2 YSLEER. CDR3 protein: CPSSQVQGEGYGYTF. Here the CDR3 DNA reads TGCCCCAGCAGCCAAGTACAGGGGGAAGGGTATGGCTACACCTTC.

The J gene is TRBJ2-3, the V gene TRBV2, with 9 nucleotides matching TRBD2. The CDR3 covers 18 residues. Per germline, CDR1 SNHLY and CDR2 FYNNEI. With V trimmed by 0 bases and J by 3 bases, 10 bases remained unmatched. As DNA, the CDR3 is TGTGCCAGCAGTGAAGCGCTCGGCGGGGGGGCCTTGACAGATACGCAGTATTTT. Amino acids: CASSEALGGGALTDTQYF.

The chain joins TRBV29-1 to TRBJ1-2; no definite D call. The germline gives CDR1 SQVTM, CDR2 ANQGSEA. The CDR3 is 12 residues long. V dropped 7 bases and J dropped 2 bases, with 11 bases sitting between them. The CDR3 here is CSAPDGNYGYTF. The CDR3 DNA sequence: TGCAGCGCCCCCGACGGGAACTATGGCTACACCTTC.

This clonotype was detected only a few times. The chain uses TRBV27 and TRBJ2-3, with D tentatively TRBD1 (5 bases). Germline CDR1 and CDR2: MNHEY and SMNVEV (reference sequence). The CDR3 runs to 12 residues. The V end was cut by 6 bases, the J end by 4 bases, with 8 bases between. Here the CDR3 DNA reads TGTGCCAGCAGGCAGGGCCCAGATACGCAGTATTTT. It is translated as CASRQGPDTQYF.